The 10 T cell receptor beta chains below all came from one sample that was sequenced in a study of beta chain features in type 1 diabetes. Expressed TCRB transcripts were sequenced because the isolated RNA had all been reverse transcribed beforehand. Clones were sequenced by immunoSEQ multiplex PCR, and TCRdb holds only the in-frame ones, with some missing. The data contain roughly 310,000 clones, more than 9.5% of them singletons. The sequenced sample consisted of naive CD4+ T cells from blood. These receptor sequences come from a woman in her twenties or thirties in good health.

The CDR3 DNA is TGTGCCAGCAGCGTAGAAGGAAGCGGGAGGCCGTGGGAGACCCAGTACTTC. Translated, it gives CASSVEGSGRPWETQYF. The rearrangement links TRBV9 to TRBJ2-5; 9 positions agree with TRBD2. Trimming at V came to 0 bases and at J to 5 bases, leaving 11 bases not matched to a gene. The CDR3 contains 17 residues. The germline V gene encodes CDR1 SGDLS and CDR2 YYNGEE.

This chain links TRBV29-1 with TRBJ2-1, with D possibly TRBD2 on 6 matching bases. The CDR3 length is 14 residues. The V gene lost 4 bases and the J gene lost 6 bases, with 16 bases spanning the gap. The germline V gene encodes CDR1 SQVTM and CDR2 ANQGSEA. This CDR3 reads CSVGGTFGSNEQFF. As DNA, the CDR3 is TGCAGCGTTGGCGGGACTTTTGGGTCCAATGAGCAGTTCTTC.

This clone has just a few counts. This sequence joins TRBV25-1 and TRBJ2-7, with a possible D match to TRBD1 (5 bases). This CDR3 spans 15 amino acids. The V and J ends lost 2 bases and 3 bases respectively, with 14 bases between them. The germline gives CDR1 MGHDK, CDR2 SYGVNS. The chain's CDR3 is CASSEGGRVGYEQYF. The CDR3 DNA is TGTGCCAGCAGTGAAGGTGGCAGGGTGGGCTACGAGCAGTACTTC.

This sequence joins TRBV7-2 and TRBJ2-7, with TRBD2 matching 7 bases. The trim removed 5 bases at V and 3 bases at J, leaving 10 bases unmatched. CDR3 size: 15 residues. Germline loops: CDR1 SGHTA, CDR2 FQGNSA. The CDR3 sequence: CASSPETSRYYEQYF. In DNA form, the CDR3 reads TGTGCCAGCAGCCCGGAGACTAGCCGCTACTACGAGCAGTACTTC.

This clone was detected only a few times. The V gene is TRBV5-1, the J gene TRBJ1-4; 7 bases are a match to TRBD1. The CDR3 spans 14 residues. Germline V CDR1 and CDR2: SGHRS, YFSETQ. Germline trimming cut 0 bases from V and 7 bases from J; bases unmatched to any gene: 3. In nucleotides, the CDR3 is TGCGCCAGCAGCTTGGGACAGGGCATTGAAAAACTGTTTTTT. It codes for CASSLGQGIEKLFF. The full variable domain, completed using reference TRBV5-1 and TRBJ1-4, is KAGVTQTPRYLIKTRGQQVTLSCSPISGHRSVSWYQQTPGQGLQFLFEYFSETQRNKGNFPGRFSGRQFSNSRSEMNVSTLELGDSALYLCASSLGQGIEKLFFGSGTQLSVL.

The rearrangement links TRBV18 to TRBJ1-5; TRBD1 matches at 9 bases. The germline V gene encodes CDR1 KGHSH and CDR2 LQKENI. Trimming took 6 bases from V and 5 from J; bases not matched to a gene: 8. CDR3 size: 15 residues. DNA for the CDR3: TGTGCCAGCTCCCCCGATGGGACAGGGTATCAGCCCCAGCATTTT. It specifies CASSPDGTGYQPQHF.

This clone was seen a handful of times. This chain connects TRBV7-3 to TRBJ2-7; D might be TRBD1 (5 bases). There are 16 residues in the CDR3. Trimming shortened V by 5 bases and J by 0 bases, and 17 bases separated the two germline ends. Per germline, CDR1 SGHTA and CDR2 FQGTGA. CDR3 region: CASSRNGAVGSYEQYF. The DNA of the CDR3 is TGTGCCAGCAGCCGCAATGGGGCCGTCGGCTCCTACGAGCAGTACTTC.

This chain uses TRBV7-2 with TRBJ2-6, with 9 nucleotides matching TRBD1. This CDR3 spans 19 amino acids. CDR1 is SGHTA and CDR2 is FQGNSA in the germline V gene. With V trimmed by 5 bases and J by 0 bases, 11 bases remained unmatched. DNA of the CDR3: TGTGCCAGCAGCCGACAACGGATGGGACAGGGCTCTGGGGCCAACGTCCTGACTTTC. This sequence encodes CASSRQRMGQGSGANVLTF.

The gene calls are TRBV29-1 and TRBJ2-5, with 10 positions matching TRBD1. This CDR3 contains 14 residues. The junction had 11 bases not matched to a gene; V was cut back by 8 bases and J by 5 bases. CDR1 is SQVTM, CDR2 ANQGSEA, per germline. CDR3 loop: CSTPVGQGGETQYF. In DNA form, the CDR3 reads TGCAGCACCCCAGTCGGACAGGGGGGCGAGACCCAGTACTTC.

The rearrangement uses TRBV7-3 and TRBJ1-1; TRBD1 aligns across 9 bases. The junction had 3 bases not matched to a gene; V was cut back by 4 bases and J by 0 bases. CDR1 and CDR2 (germline): SGHTA, FQGTGA. The CDR3 is 15 residues long. CDR3 coding DNA: TGTGCCAGCAGCTCAGGACAGGGGATGAACACTGAAGCTTTCTTT. Protein: CASSSGQGMNTEAFF.